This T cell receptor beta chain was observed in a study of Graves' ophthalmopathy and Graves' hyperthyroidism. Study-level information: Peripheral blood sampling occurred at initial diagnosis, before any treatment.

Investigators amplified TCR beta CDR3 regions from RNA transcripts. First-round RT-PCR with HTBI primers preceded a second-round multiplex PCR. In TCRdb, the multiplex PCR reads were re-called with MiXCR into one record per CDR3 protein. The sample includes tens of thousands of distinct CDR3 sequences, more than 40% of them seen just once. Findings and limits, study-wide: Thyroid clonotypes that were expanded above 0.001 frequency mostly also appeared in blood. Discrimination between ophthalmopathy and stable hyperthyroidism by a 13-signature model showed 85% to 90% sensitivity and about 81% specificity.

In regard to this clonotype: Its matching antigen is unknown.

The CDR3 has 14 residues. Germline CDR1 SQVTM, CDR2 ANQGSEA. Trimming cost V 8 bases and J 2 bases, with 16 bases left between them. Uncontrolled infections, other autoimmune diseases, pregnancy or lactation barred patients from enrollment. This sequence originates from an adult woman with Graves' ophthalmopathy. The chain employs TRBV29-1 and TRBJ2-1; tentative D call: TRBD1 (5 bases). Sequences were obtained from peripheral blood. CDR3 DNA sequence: TGCAGCAGCCAAGGCAGGGCCACCTACAATGAGCAGTTCTTC. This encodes CSSQGRATYNEQFF.